This TCR beta chain appears in the sequencing data of a study of cytomegalovirus exposure and HLA in healthy donors. Study findings and constraints: Among the CMV-associated chains, a few were confirmed in vitro as specific for CMV antigens. An analysis done earlier found most TCR beta V segments productive about 87% or about 30% of the time.

PCR was performed using 60 Vbeta and 13 Jbeta primers. Clones were read by immunoSEQ multiplex PCR, and TCRdb kept only the in-frame ones, dropping some. The data hold about 160,000 clones, with under 75% observed a single time. This clone was seen a handful of times. Its antigen is still unknown. The sequence derives from a man aged 35 to 55 in good health and CMV-seropositive. Specimen: PBMCs.

CDR3 amino acids: CASSFGRDEQFF. The DNA of the CDR3 is TGTGCCAGCAGCTTTGGGAGGGATGAGCAGTTCTTC. The chain links TRBV7-9 to TRBJ2-1, with 7 bases fitting TRBD2. V lost 3 bases and J lost 8; bases outside the gene matches: 1. Germline lookup yields CDR1 SEHNR and CDR2 FQNEAQ (reference sequence). CDR3 length: 12 residues.